This is a list of T cell receptor beta chains from one sample in a study of blood T cell repertoires in COVID-19. Clones were sequenced by immunoSEQ multiplex PCR, and TCRdb holds only the in-frame ones, with some missing. The repertoire has a few hundred thousand clones, about nine tenths of them found once; the top ten carry approximately 2%. The sequencing sample was made of peripheral blood. Source of these receptors: a man aged 50-59 years with acute or convalescent COVID-19. The CDR3 runs from the conserved cysteine through the conserved F or W. The order of the fields is CDR3 protein, V gene, J gene.

CDR3aa: CASSLFGDRIAEAFF; v_gene: TRBV27; j_gene: TRBJ1-1
CDR3aa: CASSSTGNQPQHF; v_gene: TRBV5-5; j_gene: TRBJ1-5
CDR3aa: CASSPRAGYEQYF; v_gene: TRBV7-2; j_gene: TRBJ2-7
CDR3aa: CASTTGSSGNTIYF; v_gene: TRBV10-2; j_gene: TRBJ1-3
CDR3aa: CASSLGPSANQPQHF; v_gene: TRBV5-1; j_gene: TRBJ1-5
CDR3aa: CASSDQGSTEAFF; v_gene: TRBV2; j_gene: TRBJ1-1
CDR3aa: CASSLMDTFNEKLFF; v_gene: TRBV5-5; j_gene: TRBJ1-4
CDR3aa: CASSVAGGSPLHF; v_gene: TRBV5-6; j_gene: TRBJ1-6
CDR3aa: CASRGQGSYEQYF; v_gene: TRBV5-1; j_gene: TRBJ2-7
CDR3aa: CASSQDLSGREAFF; v_gene: TRBV3-1/TRBV3-2; j_gene: TRBJ1-1
CDR3aa: CASTAAYEQYF; v_gene: TRBV5-1; j_gene: TRBJ2-7
CDR3aa: CASSLRPEETQYF; v_gene: TRBV18; j_gene: TRBJ2-5
CDR3aa: CASSPPGTVFRTGELFF; v_gene: TRBV6-6; j_gene: TRBJ2-2
CDR3aa: CASSFMAEADYGYTF; v_gene: TRBV5-4; j_gene: TRBJ1-2
CDR3aa: CASSVSGTYNTGELFF; v_gene: TRBV5-4; j_gene: TRBJ2-2
CDR3aa: CASSEPHPYRGNQPQHF; v_gene: TRBV6-1; j_gene: TRBJ1-5
CDR3aa: CASAGSGYGYTF; v_gene: TRBV12-5; j_gene: TRBJ1-2
CDR3aa: CASRSTTGEWETQYF; v_gene: TRBV3-1/TRBV3-2; j_gene: TRBJ2-5
CDR3aa: CSASGQDQETQYF; v_gene: TRBV20-1; j_gene: TRBJ2-5
CDR3aa: CASSSGGVSYNEQFF; v_gene: TRBV7-9; j_gene: TRBJ2-1
CDR3aa: CAWRTQGWETQYF; v_gene: TRBV30; j_gene: TRBJ2-5
CDR3aa: CASPQGRPETQYF; v_gene: TRBV7-9; j_gene: TRBJ2-5